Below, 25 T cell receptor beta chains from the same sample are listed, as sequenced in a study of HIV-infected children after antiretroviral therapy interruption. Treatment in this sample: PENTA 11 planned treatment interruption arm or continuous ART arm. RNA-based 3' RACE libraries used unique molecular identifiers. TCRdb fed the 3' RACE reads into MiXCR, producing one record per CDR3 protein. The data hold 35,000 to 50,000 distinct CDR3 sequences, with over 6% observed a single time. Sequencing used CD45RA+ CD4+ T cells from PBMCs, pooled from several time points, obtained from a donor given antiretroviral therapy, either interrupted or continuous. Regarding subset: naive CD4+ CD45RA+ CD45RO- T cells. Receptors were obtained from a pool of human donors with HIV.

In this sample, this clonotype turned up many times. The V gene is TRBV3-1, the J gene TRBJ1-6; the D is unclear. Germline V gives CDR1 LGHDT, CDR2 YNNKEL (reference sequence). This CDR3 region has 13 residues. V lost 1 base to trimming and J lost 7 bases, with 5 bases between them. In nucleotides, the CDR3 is TGTGCCAGCAGCCAAGGGGTCAATTCACCCCTCCACTTT. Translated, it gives CASSQGVNSPLHF. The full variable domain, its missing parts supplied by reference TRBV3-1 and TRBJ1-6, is DTAVSQTPKYLVTQMGNDKSIKCEQNLGHDTMYWYKQDSKKFLKIMFSYNNKELIINETVPNRFSPKSPDKAHLNLHINSLELGDSAVYFCASSQGVNSPLHFGNGTRLTVT.

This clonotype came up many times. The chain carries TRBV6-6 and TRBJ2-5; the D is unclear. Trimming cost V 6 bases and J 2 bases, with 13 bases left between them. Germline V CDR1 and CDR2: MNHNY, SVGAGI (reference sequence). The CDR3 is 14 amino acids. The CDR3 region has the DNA TGTGCCAGCAGCCAAAAGACGGAACAAGAGACCCAGTACTTC. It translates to CASSQKTEQETQYF.

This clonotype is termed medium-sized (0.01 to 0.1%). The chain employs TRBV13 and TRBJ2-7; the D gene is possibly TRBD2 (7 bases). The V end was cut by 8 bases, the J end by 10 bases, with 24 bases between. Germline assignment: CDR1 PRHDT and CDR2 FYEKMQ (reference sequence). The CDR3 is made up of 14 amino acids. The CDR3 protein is CASSLGTGGAEQYF. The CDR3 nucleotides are TGTGCCAGCTCTCTCGGGACTGGGGGGGCTGAACAGTACTTC.

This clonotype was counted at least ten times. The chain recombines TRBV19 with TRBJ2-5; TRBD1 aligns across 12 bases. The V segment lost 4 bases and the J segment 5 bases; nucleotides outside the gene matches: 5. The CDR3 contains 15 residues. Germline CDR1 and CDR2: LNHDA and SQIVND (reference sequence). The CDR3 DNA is TGTGCCAGTAGTACGGGACAGGGGGCGTTTGAGACCCAGTACTTC. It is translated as CASSTGQGAFETQYF. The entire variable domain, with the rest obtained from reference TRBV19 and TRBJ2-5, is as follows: DGGITQSPKYLFRKEGQNVTLSCEQNLNHDAMYWYRQDPGQGLRLIYYSQIVNDFQKGDIAEGYSVSREKKESFPLTVTSAQKNPTAFYLCASSTGQGAFETQYFGPGTRLLVL.

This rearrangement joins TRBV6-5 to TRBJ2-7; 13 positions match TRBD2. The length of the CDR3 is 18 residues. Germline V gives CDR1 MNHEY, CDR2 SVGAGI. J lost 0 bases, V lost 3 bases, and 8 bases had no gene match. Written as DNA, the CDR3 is TGTGCCAGCAGTTATTTCGGGACTAGCGGGATCAGCTCCTACGAGCAGTACTTC. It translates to CASSYFGTSGISSYEQYF.

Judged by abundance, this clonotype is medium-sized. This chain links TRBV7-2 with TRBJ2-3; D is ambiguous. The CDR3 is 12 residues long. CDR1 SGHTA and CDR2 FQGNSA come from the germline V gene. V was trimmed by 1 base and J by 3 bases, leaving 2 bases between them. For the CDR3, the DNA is TGTGCCAGCAGCTTAGAAACAGATACGCAGTATTTT. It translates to CASSLETDTQYF.

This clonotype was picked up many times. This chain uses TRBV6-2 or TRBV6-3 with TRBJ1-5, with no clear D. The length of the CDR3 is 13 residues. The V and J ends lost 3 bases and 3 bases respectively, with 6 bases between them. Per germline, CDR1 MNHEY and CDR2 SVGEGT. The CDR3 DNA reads TGTGCCAGCAGTTATTCTCACAATCAGCCCCAGCATTTT. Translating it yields CASSYSHNQPQHF.

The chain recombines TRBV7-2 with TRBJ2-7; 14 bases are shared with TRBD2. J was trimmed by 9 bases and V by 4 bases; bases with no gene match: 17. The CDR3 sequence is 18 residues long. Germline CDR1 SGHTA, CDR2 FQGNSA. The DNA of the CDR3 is TGTGCCAGCAGCTACAGGTCGCAGCTGACTAGCGGGGGGGCGGGGCAGTACTTC. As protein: CASSYRSQLTSGGAGQYF.

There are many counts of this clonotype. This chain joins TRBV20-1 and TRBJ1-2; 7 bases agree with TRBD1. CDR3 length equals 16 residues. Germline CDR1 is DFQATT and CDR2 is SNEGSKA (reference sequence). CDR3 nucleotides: TGCAGCGCAGTTCCTCCCGGGACAGCTTCTAACTATGGCTACACCTTC. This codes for CSAVPPGTASNYGYTF.

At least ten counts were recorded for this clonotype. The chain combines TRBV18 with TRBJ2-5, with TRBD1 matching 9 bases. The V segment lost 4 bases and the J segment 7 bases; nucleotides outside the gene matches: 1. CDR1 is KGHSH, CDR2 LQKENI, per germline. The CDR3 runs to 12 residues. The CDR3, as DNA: TGTGCCAGCTCACGACAGGGGGGGACCCAGTACTTC. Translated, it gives CASSRQGGTQYF.

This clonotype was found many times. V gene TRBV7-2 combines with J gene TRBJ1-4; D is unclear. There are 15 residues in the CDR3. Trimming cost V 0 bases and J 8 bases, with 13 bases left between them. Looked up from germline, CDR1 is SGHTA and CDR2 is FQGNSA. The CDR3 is CASSLAGIVREKLFF. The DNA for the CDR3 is TGTGCCAGCAGCTTAGCAGGCATTGTAAGAGAAAAACTGTTTTTT.

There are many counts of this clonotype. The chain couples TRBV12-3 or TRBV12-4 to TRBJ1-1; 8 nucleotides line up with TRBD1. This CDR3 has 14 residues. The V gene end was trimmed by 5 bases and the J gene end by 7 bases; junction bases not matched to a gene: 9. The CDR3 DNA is TGTGCCAGCAGTCTTGGACAGGGATTTGATGAAGCTTTCTTT. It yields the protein CASSLGQGFDEAFF.

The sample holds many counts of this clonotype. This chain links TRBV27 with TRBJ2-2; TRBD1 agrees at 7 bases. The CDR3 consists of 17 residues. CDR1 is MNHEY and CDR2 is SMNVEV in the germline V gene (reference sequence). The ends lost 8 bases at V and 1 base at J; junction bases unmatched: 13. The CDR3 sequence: CASSRGRQGRNTGELFF. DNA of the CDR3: TGTGCCAGCTCGAGGGGGAGACAGGGCAGGAACACCGGGGAGCTGTTTTTT.

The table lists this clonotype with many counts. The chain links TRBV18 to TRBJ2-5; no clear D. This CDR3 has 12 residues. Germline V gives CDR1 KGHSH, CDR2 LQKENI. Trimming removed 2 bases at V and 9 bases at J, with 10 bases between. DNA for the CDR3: TGTGCCAGCTCACCAGTTGGGGAAGCCCAGTACTTC. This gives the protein CASSPVGEAQYF.

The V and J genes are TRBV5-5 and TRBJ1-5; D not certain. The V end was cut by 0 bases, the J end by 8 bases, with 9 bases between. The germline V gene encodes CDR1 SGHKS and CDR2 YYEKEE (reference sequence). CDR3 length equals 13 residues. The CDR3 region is CASSLVLFEPQHF. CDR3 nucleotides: TGTGCCAGCAGCTTGGTGTTGTTTGAGCCCCAGCATTTT.

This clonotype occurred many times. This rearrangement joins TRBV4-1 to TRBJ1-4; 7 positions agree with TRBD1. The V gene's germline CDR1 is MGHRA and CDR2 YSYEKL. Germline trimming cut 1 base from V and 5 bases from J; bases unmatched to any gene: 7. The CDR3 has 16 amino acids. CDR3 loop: CASSQGYRGRNEKLFF. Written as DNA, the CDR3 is TGCGCCAGCAGCCAAGGCTACAGGGGAAGAAATGAAAAACTGTTTTTT.

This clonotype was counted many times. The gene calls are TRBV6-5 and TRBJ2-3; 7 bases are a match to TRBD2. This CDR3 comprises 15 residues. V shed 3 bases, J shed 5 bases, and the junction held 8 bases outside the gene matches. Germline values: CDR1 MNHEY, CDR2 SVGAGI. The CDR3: CASSYWGGSVDTQYF. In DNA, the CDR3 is TGTGCCAGCAGTTATTGGGGCGGGAGCGTAGATACGCAGTATTTT.

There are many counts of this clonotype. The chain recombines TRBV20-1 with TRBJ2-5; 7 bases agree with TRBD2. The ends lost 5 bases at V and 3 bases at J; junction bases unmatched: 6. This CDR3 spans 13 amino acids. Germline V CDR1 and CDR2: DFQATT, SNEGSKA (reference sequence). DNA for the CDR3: TGCAGTGCTGCCTCGACTAGCAAAGAGACCCAGTACTTC. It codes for CSAASTSKETQYF.

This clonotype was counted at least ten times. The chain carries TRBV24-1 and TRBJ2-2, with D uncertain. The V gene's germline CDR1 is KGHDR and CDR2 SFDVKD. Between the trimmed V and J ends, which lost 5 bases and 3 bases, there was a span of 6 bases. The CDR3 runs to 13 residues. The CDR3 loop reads CATSGSHTGELFF. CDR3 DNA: TGTGCCACCAGTGGCAGCCACACCGGGGAGCTGTTTTTT.

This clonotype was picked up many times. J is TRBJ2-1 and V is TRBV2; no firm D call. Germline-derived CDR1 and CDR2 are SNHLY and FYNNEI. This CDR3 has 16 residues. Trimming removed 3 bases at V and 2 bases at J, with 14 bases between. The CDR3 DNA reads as TGTGCCAGCAGTGAGAGGAATATTGCAGCCTACAATGAGCAGTTCTTC. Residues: CASSERNIAAYNEQFF.

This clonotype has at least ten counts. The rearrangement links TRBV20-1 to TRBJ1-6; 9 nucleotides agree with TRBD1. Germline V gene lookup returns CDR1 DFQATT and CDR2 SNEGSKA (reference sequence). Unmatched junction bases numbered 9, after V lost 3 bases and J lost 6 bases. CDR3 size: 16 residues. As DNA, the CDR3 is TGCAGTGCTAGGCCTACTAGGACAGGGGTTAATTCACCCCTCCACTTT. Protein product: CSARPTRTGVNSPLHF.

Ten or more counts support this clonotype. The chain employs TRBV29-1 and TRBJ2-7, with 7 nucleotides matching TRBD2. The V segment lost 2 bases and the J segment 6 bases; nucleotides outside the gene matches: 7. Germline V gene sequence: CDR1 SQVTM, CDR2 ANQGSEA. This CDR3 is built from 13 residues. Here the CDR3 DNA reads TGCAGCGTTGAAACCAGGGAGGGATTCGAGCAGTACTTC. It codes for CSVETREGFEQYF.

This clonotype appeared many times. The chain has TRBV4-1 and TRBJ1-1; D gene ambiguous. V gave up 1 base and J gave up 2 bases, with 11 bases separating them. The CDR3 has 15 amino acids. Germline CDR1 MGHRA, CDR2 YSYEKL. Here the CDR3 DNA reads TGCGCCAGCAGCCAAGCTAAGCCGAGAAACACTGAAGCTTTCTTT. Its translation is CASSQAKPRNTEAFF.

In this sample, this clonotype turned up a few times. The CDR3 coding sequence is TGTGCCAGCAGCGCCGACCTAGCGGGCTTAACAGATACGCAGTATTTT. This codes for CASSADLAGLTDTQYF. The rearrangement joins TRBV7-2 to TRBJ2-3, with 8 nucleotides matching TRBD2. From germline, CDR1 is SGHTA and CDR2 FQGNSA. The CDR3 covers 16 residues. Trimming took 5 bases from V and 3 from J; bases not matched to a gene: 10.

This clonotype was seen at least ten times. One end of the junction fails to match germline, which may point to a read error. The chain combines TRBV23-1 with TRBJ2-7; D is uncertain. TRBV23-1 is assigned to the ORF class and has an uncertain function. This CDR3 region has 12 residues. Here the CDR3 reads CASSQSQLLYFF. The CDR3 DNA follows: TGCGCCAGCAGTCAATCCCAACTCCTCTACTTCTTC.